The clone carrying this T cell receptor (beta chain) has at least ten counts. Its antigen is still unknown. This entry is derived from a study of neurological immune-mediated disorders. In germline, CDR1 is SGHTA, CDR2 FQGNSA. Trimming removed 3 bases at V and 7 bases at J, with 12 bases between. This CDR3 is 13 amino acids long. Study results and limitations: In HTLV-1-associated myelopathy, TCR clonal expansion was greatest, and in multiple sclerosis it was least, below healthy controls.

5'RACE with 10-nucleotide random UMIs produced the cDNA. Each CDR3 protein is one row after TCRdb ran MiXCR on the 5' RACE reads. The data hold 25,000 or so distinct CDR3 sequences, with about 12% observed a single time. The rearrangement uses TRBV7-2 and TRBJ2-5; tentatively, D is TRBD1 or TRBD2 (5 bases each). The sequenced material came from PBMCs. This TCR was recovered from a man aged 60-69 years in good health. CDR3 in DNA: TGTGCCAGCAGCTTCACTGGGGCGGGGACCCAGTACTTC. Translated, it gives CASSFTGAGTQYF.